This T cell receptor beta chain was captured by sequencing in a study of blood T cell repertoires in COVID-19. The overall study: The samples span acute and convalescent COVID-19 from the United States, Italy and Spain.

Germline trimming cut 3 bases from V and 3 bases from J; bases unmatched to any gene: 4. The germline CDR1 and CDR2 sequences are SGHAT and FQNNGV. The CDR3 runs 14 residues. The assay was immunoSEQ multiplex PCR, and TCRdb's table has in-frame clones only and misses some. The sample gives nearly 350,000 clones, 85% to 90% of which show up once; just under 7.5% is in the top ten. The clonotype originates from a woman between 65 and 79 years old with COVID-19, enrolled during active disease. Sequenced material: peripheral blood. The gene calls are TRBV11-2 and TRBJ1-1, with 7 bases aligning to TRBD1. In nucleotides, the CDR3 is TGTGCCAGCAGCTTTCCGGGACAGTACACTGAAGCTTTCTTT. It translates to CASSFPGQYTEAFF.